Each of the 32 T cell receptor beta chains below was sequenced from the same sample in a study of human versus mouse CDR3 diversity and MHC coevolution. The data were produced by immunoSEQ multiplex PCR, yet TCRdb's version contains in-frame clones alone and is incomplete. Of around 59,000 clones listed, just under 95% are singletons. The sample consisted of naive CD4+ T cells from blood. The subset here: CD45RO-negative CD62L-positive naive CD4 T cells. The receptors here all came from a person between 60 and 69 years old in good health.

The chain carries TRBV5-1 and TRBJ2-1; the match to TRBD2 covers 9 bases. CDR1 is SGHRS and CDR2 is YFSETQ in the germline V gene. This CDR3 contains 15 residues. V shed 4 bases and J 7 bases; nucleotides not matched to a gene: 9. This CDR3 is CASSHFASGTNEQFF. The CDR3 DNA reads TGCGCCAGCAGCCACTTTGCTAGCGGGACAAATGAGCAGTTCTTC.

This chain links TRBV5-1 with TRBJ2-3, with 8 nucleotides matching TRBD1. Trimming cost V 2 bases and J 1 base; bases outside gene matches: 0. The CDR3 has 14 amino acids. Germline assignment: CDR1 SGHRS and CDR2 YFSETQ. Here the CDR3 reads CASSLQGGTDTQYF. For the CDR3, the DNA is TGCGCCAGCAGCTTACAGGGGGGCACAGATACGCAGTATTTT.

The chain carries TRBV7-2 and TRBJ2-2, with D possibly being TRBD2 (5 bases). V was shortened by 2 bases and J by 2 bases, with 9 bases between the two germline ends. Germline V lookup: CDR1 SGHTA, CDR2 FQGNSA. The length of the CDR3 is 15 residues. The CDR3 DNA reads TGTGCCAGCAGCTTATGGGGAGTTAACACCGGGGAGCTGTTTTTT. Translating it yields CASSLWGVNTGELFF.

This clone was detected once. The genes are TRBV11-2 and TRBJ2-7, with 12 bases lining up with TRBD2. V shed 0 bases and J 7 bases; nucleotides not matched to a gene: 10. Germline V gene sequence: CDR1 SGHAT, CDR2 FQNNGV. There are 17 residues in the CDR3. The CDR3 reads CASSLDLTSGRFWEQYF. CDR3 bases: TGTGCCAGCAGCTTAGACCTTACTAGCGGGAGGTTTTGGGAGCAGTACTTC.

This chain joins TRBV29-1 and TRBJ2-2; 10 bases line up with TRBD2. CDR3 length equals 15 residues. The germline V gene has CDR1 SQVTM and CDR2 ANQGSEA. V lost 4 bases and J lost 3; bases outside the gene matches: 5. This CDR3 is CSVAKLAGDTGELFF. The CDR3 nucleotides are TGCAGCGTTGCTAAGCTAGCGGGAGACACCGGGGAGCTGTTTTTT.

The chain is built from TRBV10-3 and TRBJ2-6; TRBD1 might be the D (6 bases). Per germline, CDR1 ENHRY and CDR2 SYGVKD. This CDR3 is 13 amino acids long. Trimming pared 10 bases from V and 4 bases from J, leaving 11 bases between. The CDR3 protein is CATQGFGANVLTF. The CDR3 nucleotides read TGTGCCACCCAGGGGTTCGGGGCCAACGTCCTGACTTTC.

This chain connects TRBV5-6 to TRBJ2-1; 9 bases fit TRBD2. CDR3 size: 16 residues. CDR1 and CDR2 (germline): SGHDT, YYEEEE. V gave up 3 bases and J gave up 9 bases; unmatched junction bases: 13. For the CDR3, the DNA is TGTGCCAGCAGCTGGGCGGGACTAGGGCGGGAGGGTGAGCAGTTCTTC. Encoded protein: CASSWAGLGREGEQFF.

The chain combines TRBV11-3 with TRBJ2-3; D might be TRBD2 (6 bases). The CDR3 totals 17 residues. Germline V CDR1 and CDR2: SGHNT, YENEEA. The V end was cut by 0 bases, the J end by 6 bases, with 19 bases between. CDR3 bases: TGTGCCAGCAGCTTAGAAGGTAGCGGAAATCGCAGGGATACGCAGTATTTT. Its translation: CASSLEGSGNRRDTQYF.

V usage is TRBV19 and J usage is TRBJ2-2, with 13 bases aligning to TRBD2. There are 17 residues in the CDR3. The V and J ends lost 6 bases and 7 bases, in that order; junction bases with no gene match: 11. Germline V gives CDR1 LNHDA, CDR2 SQIVND (reference sequence). The CDR3 sequence: CASSLPGLAGLNGELFF. The CDR3 DNA reads TGTGCCAGTAGCTTACCGGGACTAGCGGGACTAAACGGGGAGCTGTTTTTT.

This clone was seen just once. This chain uses TRBV19 with TRBJ2-5; D uncertain. There are 14 residues in the CDR3. V was pared by 10 bases and J by 0 bases, with 15 bases between. Germline assignment: CDR1 LNHDA and CDR2 SQIVND (reference sequence). The CDR3 here is CATAKTRNQETQYF. As DNA, the CDR3 is TGTGCCACTGCGAAGACTCGAAACCAAGAGACCCAGTACTTC.

The chain links TRBV5-1 to TRBJ2-6; D call uncertain. The length of the CDR3 is 16 residues. V was cut by 4 bases and J by 0 bases, with 11 bases left in between. In germline, CDR1 is SGHRS, CDR2 YFSETQ. The CDR3 DNA is TGCGCCAGCAGCGGTGGCAGAAGCTCTGGGGCCAACGTCCTGACTTTC. This gives the protein CASSGGRSSGANVLTF.

This clone was counted between two and nine times. The rearrangement joins TRBV6-1 to TRBJ2-1; 7 bases fit TRBD1. CDR1 and CDR2 (germline): MNHNS, SASEGT. V shed 5 bases, J shed 3 bases, and the junction held 4 bases outside the gene matches. The CDR3 consists of 14 residues. The DNA of the CDR3 is TGTGCCAGCAGTCCCGGGACAGACTACAATGAGCAGTTCTTC. Its protein is CASSPGTDYNEQFF.

The rearrangement uses TRBV9 and TRBJ2-2; possibly TRBD2 for D (5 bases). The length of the CDR3 is 13 residues. CDR1 is SGDLS, CDR2 YYNGEE, per germline. Trimming pared 0 bases from V and 9 bases from J, leaving 9 bases between. The CDR3 loop reads CASSVGGGWELFF. For the CDR3, the DNA is TGTGCCAGCAGCGTAGGCGGAGGTTGGGAGCTGTTTTTT.

V is TRBV25-1 and J is TRBJ1-4; D might be TRBD1 (6 bases). Germline V gene sequence: CDR1 MGHDK, CDR2 SYGVNS. This CDR3 has 15 amino acids. V was shortened by 6 bases and J by 8 bases, with 19 bases between the two germline ends. The DNA of the CDR3 is TGTGCCAGCAGAGGGGGGGCAGGGAAGAAGGAAAAACTGTTTTTT. It specifies CASRGGAGKKEKLFF.

The chain is built from TRBV7-3 and TRBJ2-3; no clear D. The CDR3 length is 17 residues. Trimming took 4 bases from V and 4 from J, leaving 21 bases between them. Germline CDR1 and CDR2: SGHTA and FQGTGA. The CDR3 protein is CASSSRRAIGGSDTQYF. DNA for the CDR3: TGTGCCAGCAGCTCACGGAGAGCGATCGGTGGGTCAGATACGCAGTATTTT.

The V gene is TRBV4-1, the J gene TRBJ2-5; D is undetermined. Germline CDR1 is MGHRA and CDR2 is YSYEKL. The CDR3 loop spans 14 amino acids. V was cut by 1 base and J by 2 bases, with 8 bases left in between. The chain's CDR3 is CASSQAVLQETQYF. The CDR3 region has the DNA TGCGCCAGCAGCCAAGCAGTATTACAAGAGACCCAGTACTTC.

V usage is TRBV6-5 and J usage is TRBJ2-1, with 7 positions matching TRBD2. J lost 3 bases, V lost 2 bases, and 7 bases had no gene match. CDR1 is MNHEY and CDR2 is SVGAGI in the germline V gene. This CDR3 contains 16 residues. The CDR3 coding sequence is TGTGCCAGCAGTTACGGGGCGGGAGAGGGCTACAATGAGCAGTTCTTC. Its translation: CASSYGAGEGYNEQFF.

The J gene is TRBJ2-7, the V gene TRBV4-2; D remains unclear. Between the trimmed V and J ends, which lost 0 bases and 7 bases, there was a span of 10 bases. Germline CDR1 LGHNA, CDR2 YNFKEQ. The CDR3 has 13 residues. As DNA, the CDR3 is TGTGCCAGCAGCCAAGATCGGAGAGATGAGCAGTACTTC. It codes for CASSQDRRDEQYF.

The chain joins TRBV27 to TRBJ2-1; perhaps TRBD2 as D (6 bases). The V and J ends lost 10 bases and 6 bases respectively, with 19 bases between them. The CDR3 totals 14 residues. Germline CDR1 MNHEY, CDR2 SMNVEV (reference sequence). Written as DNA, the CDR3 is TGTGCCATTCGCCGGGACTTAGCAAGCAATGAGCAGTTCTTC. It specifies CAIRRDLASNEQFF.

The chain carries TRBV29-1 and TRBJ2-4, with 12 positions matching TRBD2. With V trimmed by 6 bases and J by 8 bases, 2 bases remained unmatched. Germline values: CDR1 SQVTM, CDR2 ANQGSEA. This CDR3 contains 12 residues. CDR3 in amino acids: CSVGLAGDIQYF. The CDR3, as DNA: TGCAGCGTGGGACTAGCGGGTGACATTCAGTACTTC.

This clone was seen just once. A read error may produce the germline difference seen at one junction end. The chain employs TRBV5-1 and TRBJ2-2; D call uncertain. CDR1 is SGHRS, CDR2 YFSETQ, per germline. This CDR3 region has 14 residues. For the CDR3, the DNA is TGCGCCAGCAGGTTGGAAGTTGCTGCGGGGGAGCTGTTTTTT. This codes for CASRLEVAAGELFF.

V and J are TRBV29-1 and TRBJ2-7, with D possibly being TRBD1 (5 bases). The germline CDR1 and CDR2 sequences are SQVTM and ANQGSEA. The length of the CDR3 is 12 residues. The V and J ends lost 1 base and 5 bases respectively, with 9 bases between them. The CDR3 spells CSVEGTQHEQYF. The CDR3, as DNA: TGCAGCGTTGAAGGGACACAACACGAGCAGTACTTC.

This clone appeared once. This chain joins TRBV1 and TRBJ2-1; TRBD2 is the table's D call and was not checked against the DNA. TRBV1 represents a pseudogene. This CDR3 comprises 18 residues. CDR3 sequence: CTSSLRSAGLAGGGEQFF. The CDR3 coding sequence is TGCACCAGCAGCCTAAGGTCCGCTGGACTAGCGGGAGGGGGTGAGCAGTTCTTC.

The chain is built from TRBV4-2 and TRBJ2-6; possibly TRBD1 for D (6 bases). Germline-derived CDR1 and CDR2 are LGHNA and YNFKEQ. This CDR3 spans 18 amino acids. Trimming cost V 0 bases and J 4 bases, with 16 bases left between them. In DNA, the CDR3 is TGTGCCAGCAGCCAAGATGGGGGCACAAGATCAGGGGCCAACGTCCTGACTTTC. Translation gives CASSQDGGTRSGANVLTF.

The genes are TRBV11-2 and TRBJ2-4, with 10 bases fitting TRBD2. This CDR3 region has 17 residues. The germline V gene encodes CDR1 SGHAT and CDR2 FQNNGV. V shed 3 bases, J shed 2 bases, and the junction held 7 bases outside the gene matches. The CDR3 here is CASSFLAGEGPKNIQYF. CDR3 DNA sequence: TGTGCCAGCAGCTTCCTAGCGGGAGAGGGGCCCAAAAACATTCAGTACTTC.

This clone was seen once. The chain carries TRBV7-2 and TRBJ2-7, with 8 positions matching TRBD1. Looked up from germline, CDR1 is SGHTA and CDR2 is FQGNSA. V lost 3 bases and J lost 2; bases outside the gene matches: 9. This CDR3 comprises 16 residues. CDR3 coding DNA: TGTGCCAGCAGCTTGACAGGGGCACCGTTCCCCTACGAGCAGTACTTC. Its protein product is CASSLTGAPFPYEQYF.

The rearrangement links TRBV5-1 to TRBJ1-4, with a tentative D call TRBD1 (5 bases). V shed 4 bases and J shed 8 bases, with 18 bases lying between them. This CDR3 region has 15 residues. Germline CDR1 reads SGHRS; CDR2 reads YFSETQ. Written as DNA, the CDR3 is TGCGCCAGCAGCCCGGCGAGCGGGGGAGACGAAAAACTGTTTTTT. Translation: CASSPASGGDEKLFF.

This clone showed up just once. The chain links TRBV10-2 to TRBJ2-5; 7 bases match TRBD2. The CDR3 loop spans 16 amino acids. Germline V gene data show CDR1 as WSHSY and CDR2 as SAAADI. V lost 4 bases and J lost 5; bases outside the gene matches: 13. As DNA, the CDR3 is TGCGCCAGCAGTGGAGGGCGGGCGGGAGTACGGGAGACCCAGTACTTC. Protein product: CASSGGRAGVRETQYF.

The V and J genes are TRBV2 and TRBJ2-3, with TRBD1 as a possible D gene (5 bases). Trimming removed 1 base at V and 4 bases at J, with 15 bases between. This CDR3 has 16 amino acids. The V gene's germline CDR1 is SNHLY and CDR2 FYNNEI. The CDR3 DNA is TGTGCCAGCAGTGAAGTGCTCAGGGTGGGCGCAGATACGCAGTATTTT. Translation gives CASSEVLRVGADTQYF. Supplemented by reference TRBV2 and TRBJ2-3, the full variable domain reads EPEVTQTPSHQVTQMGQEVILRCVPISNHLYFYWYRQILGQKVEFLVSFYNNEISEKSEIFDDQFSVERPDGSNFTLKIRSTKLEDSAMYFCASSEVLRVGADTQYFGPGTRLTVL.

The J gene is TRBJ2-2, the V gene TRBV2; no firm D call. V was pared by 4 bases and J by 1 base, with 7 bases between. Germline loops: CDR1 SNHLY, CDR2 FYNNEI. The CDR3 runs 14 residues. The CDR3 reads CASSASRNTGELFF. CDR3 coding DNA: TGTGCCAGCAGTGCAAGCCGGAACACCGGGGAGCTGTTTTTT.

The chain has TRBV19 and TRBJ1-5, with TRBD1 as a possible D gene (6 bases). The V end was cut by 6 bases, the J end by 4 bases, with 19 bases between. The CDR3 runs 16 residues. Per the germline V gene, CDR1 is LNHDA and CDR2 is SQIVND (reference sequence). The CDR3 bases are TGTGCCAGTAGAAAAACACAGGGCTCGGCGAATCAGCCCCAGCATTTT. It encodes CASRKTQGSANQPQHF.

This sequence joins TRBV27 and TRBJ1-4; tentatively, D is TRBD1 (5 bases). Between the trimmed V and J ends, which lost 8 bases and 2 bases, there was a span of 12 bases. The V gene's germline CDR1 is MNHEY and CDR2 SMNVEV (reference sequence). The length of the CDR3 is 14 residues. CDR3 nucleotide sequence: TGTGCCAGCTCCTGGGGGGTGACTAATGAAAAACTGTTTTTT. This codes for CASSWGVTNEKLFF.